Each of the 5 T cell receptor beta chains below was sequenced from the same sample in a study of blood T cell repertoires in COVID-19. The protocol was immunoSEQ multiplex PCR, while the TCRdb copy is restricted to in-frame clones and leaves out a portion. This table holds about 200,000 clones, 75% to 90% found once. Sequencing input: peripheral blood. The source is a man between 35 and 55 years old with acute or convalescent COVID-19.

The sample holds one count of this clone. This rearrangement joins TRBV5-1 to TRBJ2-7, with no clear D. Germline assignment: CDR1 SGHRS and CDR2 YFSETQ. This CDR3 spans 13 amino acids. V lost 1 base and J lost 3, with 8 bases in between. The CDR3 region has the DNA TGCGCCAGCAGCTTGTACGGAGACTACGAGCAGTACTTC. Translated: CASSLYGDYEQYF.

This chain links TRBV6-6 with TRBJ2-3; TRBD2 is a possible D gene (5 bases). Germline assignment: CDR1 MNHNY and CDR2 SVGAGI (reference sequence). The V end was cut by 10 bases, the J end by 1 base, with 18 bases between. CDR3 length equals 15 residues. The CDR3 sequence is CAKTLATRGTDTQYF. The CDR3 bases are TGTGCCAAGACTTTAGCGACCCGTGGCACAGATACGCAGTATTTT.

V usage is TRBV4-1 and J usage is TRBJ2-7, with D possibly TRBD1 on 6 matching bases. The CDR3 contains 19 residues. Germline loops: CDR1 MGHRA, CDR2 YSYEKL. Between the trimmed V and J ends, which lost 4 bases and 0 bases, there was a span of 25 bases. The CDR3 is CASSRRTEHRIEGSYEQYF. The CDR3 DNA follows: TGCGCCAGCAGCCGACGGACAGAGCATAGAATAGAGGGCTCCTACGAGCAGTACTTC.

The chain employs TRBV25-1 and TRBJ1-5; 7 bases line up with TRBD1. In germline, CDR1 is MGHDK, CDR2 SYGVNS. This CDR3 comprises 14 residues. J gave up 9 bases and V 3 bases, and 8 bases lay outside the gene matches. The CDR3 spells CASSETRGRWPQHF. The DNA of the CDR3 is TGTGCCAGCAGTGAGACCAGGGGGAGGTGGCCCCAGCATTTT.

The chain recombines TRBV28 with TRBJ2-3; D is possibly TRBD1 (5 bases). From germline, CDR1 is MDHEN and CDR2 SYDVKM. This CDR3 comprises 17 residues. Trimming shortened V by 6 bases and J by 2 bases, and 21 bases separated the two germline ends. The CDR3 sequence is CASRPTRTSEYTDTQYF. The DNA for the CDR3 is TGTGCCAGCAGGCCGACCCGGACATCGGAGTACACAGATACGCAGTATTTT.